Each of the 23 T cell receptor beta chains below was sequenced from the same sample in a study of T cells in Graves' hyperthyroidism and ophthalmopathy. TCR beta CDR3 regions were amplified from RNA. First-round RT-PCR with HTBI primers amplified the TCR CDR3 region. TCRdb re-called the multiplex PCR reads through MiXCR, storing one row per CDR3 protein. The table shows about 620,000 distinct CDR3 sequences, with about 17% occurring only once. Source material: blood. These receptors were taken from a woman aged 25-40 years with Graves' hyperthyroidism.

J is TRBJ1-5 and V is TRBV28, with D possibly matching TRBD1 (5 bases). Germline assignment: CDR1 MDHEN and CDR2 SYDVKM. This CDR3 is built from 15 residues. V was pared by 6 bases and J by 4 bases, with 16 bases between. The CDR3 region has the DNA TGTGCCAGCAGCGGGATCGGGGGACCGAATCAGCCCCAGCATTTT. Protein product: CASSGIGGPNQPQHF.

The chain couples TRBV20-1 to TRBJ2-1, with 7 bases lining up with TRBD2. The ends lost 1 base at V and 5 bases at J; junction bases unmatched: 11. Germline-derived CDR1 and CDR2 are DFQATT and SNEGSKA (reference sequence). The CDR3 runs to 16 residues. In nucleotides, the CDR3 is TGCAGTGCTAGAGCAACAGAAGCGGGGACGAACAATGAGCAGTTCTTC. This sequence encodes CSARATEAGTNNEQFF.

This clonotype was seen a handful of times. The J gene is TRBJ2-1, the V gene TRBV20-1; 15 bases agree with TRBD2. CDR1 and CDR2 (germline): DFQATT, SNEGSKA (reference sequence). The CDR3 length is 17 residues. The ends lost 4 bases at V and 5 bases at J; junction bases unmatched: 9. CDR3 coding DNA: TGCAGTGCTACGGGACTAGCGGGAGGCTTACTAAACAATGAGCAGTTCTTC. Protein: CSATGLAGGLLNNEQFF.

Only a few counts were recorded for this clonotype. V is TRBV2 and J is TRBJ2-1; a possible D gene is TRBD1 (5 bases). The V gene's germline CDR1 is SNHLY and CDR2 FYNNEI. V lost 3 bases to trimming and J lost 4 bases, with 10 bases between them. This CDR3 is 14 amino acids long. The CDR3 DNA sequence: TGTGCCAGCAGTGAGATTACAGGTTACAATGAGCAGTTCTTC. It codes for CASSEITGYNEQFF.

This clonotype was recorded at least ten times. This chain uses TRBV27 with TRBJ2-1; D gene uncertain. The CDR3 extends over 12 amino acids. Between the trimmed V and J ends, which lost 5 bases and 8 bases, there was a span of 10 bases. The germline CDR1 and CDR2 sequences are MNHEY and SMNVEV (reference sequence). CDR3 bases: TGTGCCAGCAGTCTGATGGGCTATGAGCAGTTCTTC. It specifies CASSLMGYEQFF.

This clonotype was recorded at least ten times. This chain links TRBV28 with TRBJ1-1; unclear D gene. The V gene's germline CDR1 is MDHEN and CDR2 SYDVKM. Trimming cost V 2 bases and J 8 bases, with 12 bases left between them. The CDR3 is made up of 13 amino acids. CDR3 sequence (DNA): TGTGCCAGCAGTTTAAGGGCAGAACGAGAAGCTTTCTTT. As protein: CASSLRAEREAFF.

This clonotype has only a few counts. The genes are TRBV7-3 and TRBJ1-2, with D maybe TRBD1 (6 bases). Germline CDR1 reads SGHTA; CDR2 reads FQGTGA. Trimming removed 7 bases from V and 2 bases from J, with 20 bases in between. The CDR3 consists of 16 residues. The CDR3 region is CASIDEGGVTNYGYTF. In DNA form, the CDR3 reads TGTGCCAGCATCGACGAGGGGGGGGTCACGAACTATGGCTACACCTTC.

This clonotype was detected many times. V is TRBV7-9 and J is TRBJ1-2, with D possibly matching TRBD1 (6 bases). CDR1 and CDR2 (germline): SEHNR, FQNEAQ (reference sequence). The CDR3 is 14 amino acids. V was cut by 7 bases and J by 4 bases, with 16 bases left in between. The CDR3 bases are TGTGCCAGCATCCAAACGGACAGTGCCTATGGCTACACCTTC. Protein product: CASIQTDSAYGYTF. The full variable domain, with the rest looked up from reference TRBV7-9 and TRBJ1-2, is DTGVSQNPRHKITKRGQNVTFRCDPISEHNRLYWYRQTLGQGPEFLTYFQNEAQLEKSRLLSDRFSAERPKGSFSTLEIQRTEQGDSAMYLCASIQTDSAYGYTFGSGTRLTVV.

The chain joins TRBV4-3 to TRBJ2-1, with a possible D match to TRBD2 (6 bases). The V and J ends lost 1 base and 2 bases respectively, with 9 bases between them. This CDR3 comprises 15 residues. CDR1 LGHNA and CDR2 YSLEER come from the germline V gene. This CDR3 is CASSQGGEAYNEQFF. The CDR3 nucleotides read TGCGCCAGCAGCCAAGGGGGGGAGGCCTACAATGAGCAGTTCTTC.

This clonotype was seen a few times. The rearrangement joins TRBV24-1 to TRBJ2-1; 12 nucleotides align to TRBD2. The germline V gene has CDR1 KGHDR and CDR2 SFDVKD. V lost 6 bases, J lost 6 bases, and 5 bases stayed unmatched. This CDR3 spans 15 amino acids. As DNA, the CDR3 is TGTGCCACCAGTCCAAGGACTAGCGGGATCAATGAGCAGTTCTTC. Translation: CATSPRTSGINEQFF.

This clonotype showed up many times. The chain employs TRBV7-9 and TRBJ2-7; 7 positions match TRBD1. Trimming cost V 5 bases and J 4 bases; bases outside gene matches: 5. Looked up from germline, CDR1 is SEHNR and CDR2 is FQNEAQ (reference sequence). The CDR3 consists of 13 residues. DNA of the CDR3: TGTGCCAGCAGCAACAGGGGCCATTACGAGCAGTACTTC. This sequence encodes CASSNRGHYEQYF. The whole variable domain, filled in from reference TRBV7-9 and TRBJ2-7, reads DTGVSQNPRHKITKRGQNVTFRCDPISEHNRLYWYRQTLGQGPEFLTYFQNEAQLEKSRLLSDRFSAERPKGSFSTLEIQRTEQGDSAMYLCASSNRGHYEQYFGPGTRLTVT.

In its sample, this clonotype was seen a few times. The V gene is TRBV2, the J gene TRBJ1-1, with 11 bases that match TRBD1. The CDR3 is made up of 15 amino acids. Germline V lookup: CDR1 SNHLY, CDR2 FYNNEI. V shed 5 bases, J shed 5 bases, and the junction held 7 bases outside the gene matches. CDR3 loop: CASSSGQGARTEAFF. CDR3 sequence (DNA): TGTGCCAGCAGTTCCGGACAGGGGGCGCGGACTGAAGCTTTCTTT. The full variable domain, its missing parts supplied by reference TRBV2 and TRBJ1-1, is EPEVTQTPSHQVTQMGQEVILRCVPISNHLYFYWYRQILGQKVEFLVSFYNNEISEKSEIFDDQFSVERPDGSNFTLKIRSTKLEDSAMYFCASSSGQGARTEAFFGQGTRLTVV.

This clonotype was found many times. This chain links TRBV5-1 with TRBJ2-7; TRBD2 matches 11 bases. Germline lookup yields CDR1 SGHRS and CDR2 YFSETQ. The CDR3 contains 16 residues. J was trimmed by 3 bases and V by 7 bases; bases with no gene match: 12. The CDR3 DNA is TGCGCCAGCGGACCCGGGACTAGCGGAGGAGTCTACGAGCAGTACTTC. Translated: CASGPGTSGGVYEQYF.

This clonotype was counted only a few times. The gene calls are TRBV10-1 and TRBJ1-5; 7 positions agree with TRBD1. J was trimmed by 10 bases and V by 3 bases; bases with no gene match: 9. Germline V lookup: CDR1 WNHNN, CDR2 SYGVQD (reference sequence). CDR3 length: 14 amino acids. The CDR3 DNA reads TGCGCCAGCAGTGACGGGGCAAGAGGGGGCCCCCAGCATTTT. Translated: CASSDGARGGPQHF.

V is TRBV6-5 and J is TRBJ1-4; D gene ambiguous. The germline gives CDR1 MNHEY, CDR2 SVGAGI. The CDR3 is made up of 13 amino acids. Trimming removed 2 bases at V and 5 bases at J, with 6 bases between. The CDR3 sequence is CASSYVSNEKLFF. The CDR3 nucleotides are TGTGCCAGCAGTTACGTCAGCAATGAAAAACTGTTTTTT.

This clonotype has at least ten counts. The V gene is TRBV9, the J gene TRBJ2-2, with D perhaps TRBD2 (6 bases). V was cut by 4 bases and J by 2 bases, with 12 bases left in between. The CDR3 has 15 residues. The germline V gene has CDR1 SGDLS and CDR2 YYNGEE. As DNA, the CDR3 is TGTGCCAGCAGCCGATTAGCGGAAAACACCGGGGAGCTGTTTTTT. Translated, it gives CASSRLAENTGELFF.

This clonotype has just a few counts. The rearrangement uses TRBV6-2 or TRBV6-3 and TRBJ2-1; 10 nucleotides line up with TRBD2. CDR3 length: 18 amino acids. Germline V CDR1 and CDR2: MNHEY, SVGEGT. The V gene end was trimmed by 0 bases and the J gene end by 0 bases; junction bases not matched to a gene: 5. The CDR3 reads CASSYSRGTSDSYNEQFF. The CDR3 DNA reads TGTGCCAGCAGTTACTCGAGAGGGACTAGCGACTCCTACAATGAGCAGTTCTTC.

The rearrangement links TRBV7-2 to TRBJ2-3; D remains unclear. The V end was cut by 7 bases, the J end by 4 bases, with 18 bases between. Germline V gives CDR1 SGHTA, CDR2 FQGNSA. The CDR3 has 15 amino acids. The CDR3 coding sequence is TGTGCCAGCACCTTTGGGCCCCATATTCCAGATACGCAGTATTTT. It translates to CASTFGPHIPDTQYF.

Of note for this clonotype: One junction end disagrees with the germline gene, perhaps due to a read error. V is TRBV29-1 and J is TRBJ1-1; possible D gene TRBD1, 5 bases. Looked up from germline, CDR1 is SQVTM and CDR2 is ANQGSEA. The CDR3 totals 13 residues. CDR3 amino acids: CSVEGGGNAEAFF. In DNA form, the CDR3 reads TGCAGCGTTGAAGGGGGGGGGAACGCTGAAGCTTTCTTT. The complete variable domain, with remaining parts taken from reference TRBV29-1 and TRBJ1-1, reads SAVISQKPSRDICQRGTSLTIQCQVDSQVTMMFWYRQQPGQSLTLIATANQGSEATYESGFVIDKFPISRPNLTFSTLTVSNMSPEDSSIYLCSVEGGGNAEAFFGQGTRLTVV.

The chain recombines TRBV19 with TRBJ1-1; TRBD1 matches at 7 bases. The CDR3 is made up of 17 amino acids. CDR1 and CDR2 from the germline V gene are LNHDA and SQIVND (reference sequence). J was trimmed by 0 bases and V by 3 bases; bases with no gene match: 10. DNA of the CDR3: TGTGCCAGTAGTATGAACCGGGACAGCTTTATGAACACTGAAGCTTTCTTT. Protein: CASSMNRDSFMNTEAFF.

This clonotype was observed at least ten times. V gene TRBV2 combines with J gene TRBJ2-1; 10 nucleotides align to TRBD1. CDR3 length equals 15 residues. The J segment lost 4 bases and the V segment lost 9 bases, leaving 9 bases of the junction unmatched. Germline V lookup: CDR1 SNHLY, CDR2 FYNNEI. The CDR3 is CARGTGTGVYNEQFF. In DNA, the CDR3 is TGTGCCAGAGGGACCGGGACAGGGGTTTACAATGAGCAGTTCTTC.

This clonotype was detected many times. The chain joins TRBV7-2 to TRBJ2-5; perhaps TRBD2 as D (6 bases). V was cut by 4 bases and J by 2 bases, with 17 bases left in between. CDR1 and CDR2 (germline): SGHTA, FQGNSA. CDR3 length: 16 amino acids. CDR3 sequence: CASSSAGTRGQETQYF. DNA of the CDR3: TGTGCCAGCAGCTCTGCCGGGACTCGAGGACAAGAGACCCAGTACTTC.

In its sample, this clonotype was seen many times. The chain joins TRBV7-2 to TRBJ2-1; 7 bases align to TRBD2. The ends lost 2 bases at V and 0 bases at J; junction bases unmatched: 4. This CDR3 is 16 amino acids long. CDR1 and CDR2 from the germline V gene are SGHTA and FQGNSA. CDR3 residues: CASSLLADPSYNEQFF. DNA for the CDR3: TGTGCCAGCAGCTTACTAGCGGATCCCTCCTACAATGAGCAGTTCTTC.